One and the same sample provided the 24 T cell receptor beta chains below, sequenced in a study of T-cell memory formation after mild COVID-19. TCRdb re-analysed the 5' RACE reads in MiXCR, keeping a single row per CDR3 protein. The data contain around 530,000 distinct CDR3 sequences, less than 25% of them singletons. Sequencing was performed on PBMCs or a T cell subset sorted from them (not recorded which). These TCRs come from an adult woman who had mild COVID-19 (a few samples of this study predate the infection). Cell type and time point are not known.

The chain carries TRBV20-1 and TRBJ2-2; D perhaps matches TRBD2 (5 bases). Germline V CDR1 and CDR2: DFQATT, SNEGSKA (reference sequence). V gave up 0 bases and J gave up 2 bases, with 16 bases separating them. The CDR3 consists of 17 residues. The CDR3 loop is CSARDRVLAHNTGELFF. In DNA, the CDR3 is TGCAGTGCTAGAGATCGAGTGCTAGCCCACAACACCGGGGAGCTGTTTTTT.

The CDR3 protein is CASSYPGTGPSYTF. DNA of the CDR3: TGTGCCAGCAGTTACCCCGGGACAGGGCCAAGCTACACCTTC. This chain uses TRBV6-5 with TRBJ1-2; 9 nucleotides match TRBD1. J was trimmed by 9 bases and V by 2 bases; bases with no gene match: 7. CDR3 size: 14 residues. From germline, CDR1 is MNHEY and CDR2 SVGAGI.

In regard to this clonotype: This may be a read error, as it is one base from a much larger clone. This chain joins TRBV9 and TRBJ1-3, with D unresolved. CDR1 and CDR2 from the germline V gene are SGDLS and YYNGEE. The CDR3 spans 14 residues. Trimming shortened V by 5 bases and J by 2 bases, and 11 bases separated the two germline ends. CDR3: CASSADGPGNTIYF. The CDR3 DNA reads TGTGCCAGCAGTGCAGACGGCCCTGGAAACACCATATATTTT.

This clonotype has just one count. The genes are TRBV3-1 and TRBJ2-7, with 9 bases matching TRBD1. From germline, CDR1 is LGHDT and CDR2 YNNKEL (reference sequence). V shed 0 bases and J 3 bases; nucleotides not matched to a gene: 3. The CDR3 has 15 residues. This CDR3 reads CASSQETGGLYEQYF. The CDR3, as DNA: TGTGCCAGCAGCCAAGAGACAGGGGGGCTCTACGAGCAGTACTTC.

The V and J genes are TRBV29-1 and TRBJ1-1; D unresolved. Per germline, CDR1 SQVTM and CDR2 ANQGSEA. CDR3 length: 13 amino acids. The V end lost 8 bases, the J end lost 0 bases, and 13 bases lay between the germline ends. DNA for the CDR3: TGCAGCACTCAAGCGGGGTTGAACACTGAAGCTTTCTTT. It yields the protein CSTQAGLNTEAFF. Full variable domain (rest looked up from reference TRBV29-1 and TRBJ1-1): SAVISQKPSRDICQRGTSLTIQCQVDSQVTMMFWYRQQPGQSLTLIATANQGSEATYESGFVIDKFPISRPNLTFSTLTVSNMSPEDSSIYLCSTQAGLNTEAFFGQGTRLTVV.

The V gene is TRBV7-9, the J gene TRBJ1-5, with unresolved D. The CDR3 length is 9 residues. V lost 11 bases to trimming and J lost 7 bases, with 6 bases between them. Per the germline V gene, CDR1 is SEHNR and CDR2 is FQNEAQ (reference sequence). CDR3 residues: CASGQPQHF. The CDR3 bases are TGTGCCTCCGGGCAGCCCCAGCATTTT.

This clonotype was observed at least ten times. J is TRBJ2-1 and V is TRBV5-1, with TRBD2 matching over 11 bases. Germline assignment: CDR1 SGHRS and CDR2 YFSETQ. The CDR3 spans 15 residues. The V segment lost 4 bases and the J segment 4 bases; nucleotides outside the gene matches: 4. CDR3 sequence: CASSLGLAEYNEQFF. The CDR3 DNA reads as TGCGCCAGCAGCCTGGGACTAGCGGAGTACAATGAGCAGTTCTTC.

This clonotype was seen more than once but under ten times. The chain links TRBV7-8 to TRBJ2-7; D unclear. Germline CDR1 reads SGHVS; CDR2 reads FQNEAQ. The V and J ends lost 7 bases and 1 base respectively, with 14 bases between them. The CDR3 runs to 14 residues. Here the CDR3 DNA reads TGTGCCAGCAAATCGCTGGGTTCGTCCTACGAGCAGTACTTC. Amino acid sequence: CASKSLGSSYEQYF.

CDR3 region: CAISESGTGRSEQFF. The CDR3 DNA sequence: TGTGCCATCAGTGAGTCAGGGACAGGGAGGAGTGAGCAGTTCTTC. The chain employs TRBV10-3 and TRBJ2-1; 9 bases align to TRBD1. With 0 bases clipped from V and 9 bases from J, the junction kept 6 bases outside the gene matches. Germline V gene sequence: CDR1 ENHRY, CDR2 SYGVKD. CDR3 length: 15 residues.

The sample holds a few counts of this clonotype. The CDR3 DNA is TGTGCCACCAGTGATTCGGGGGAGTATGGCTACACCTTC. This translates into CATSDSGEYGYTF. The chain carries TRBV24-1 and TRBJ1-2; possibly TRBD1 for D (5 bases). The CDR3 contains 13 residues. Looked up from germline, CDR1 is KGHDR and CDR2 is SFDVKD. Trimming removed 2 bases from V and 5 bases from J, with 8 bases in between.

The chain recombines TRBV5-1 with TRBJ2-1, with D possibly being TRBD1 (5 bases). CDR3 length equals 13 residues. Trimming removed 5 bases from V and 5 bases from J, with 11 bases in between. Germline-derived CDR1 and CDR2 are SGHRS and YFSETQ. The CDR3 protein is CASSWQGDNEQFF. The CDR3 region has the DNA TGCGCCAGCAGTTGGCAGGGTGACAATGAGCAGTTCTTC.

The gene calls are TRBV5-1 and TRBJ2-4; D unresolved. The CDR3 is made up of 14 amino acids. V gave up 1 base and J gave up 8 bases, with 13 bases separating them. Germline V CDR1 and CDR2: SGHRS, YFSETQ. The CDR3: CASSLSGPLDIQYF. As DNA, the CDR3 is TGCGCCAGCAGCTTGTCGGGTCCCCTCGACATTCAGTACTTC.

This clonotype was counted a few times. The J gene is TRBJ2-7, the V gene TRBV9, with a possible D match to TRBD2 (6 bases). Germline V gives CDR1 SGDLS, CDR2 YYNGEE. This CDR3 region has 14 residues. The V gene lost 0 bases and the J gene lost 2 bases, with 9 bases spanning the gap. The CDR3, as DNA: TGTGCCAGCAGCGTAGTTGGGACTCCCTACGAGCAGTACTTC. Its protein product is CASSVVGTPYEQYF.

A few counts support this clonotype. The rearrangement links TRBV5-6 to TRBJ2-3; no clear D. Deletions cut 4 bases from V and 3 bases from J, with 18 bases between. From germline, CDR1 is SGHDT and CDR2 YYEEEE. This CDR3 is built from 16 residues. CDR3 DNA: TGTGCCAGCAGCCCCTCCCCTGGGTCACCTACAGATACGCAGTATTTT. Its protein product is CASSPSPGSPTDTQYF.

The sample holds a few counts of this clonotype. This chain links TRBV7-9 with TRBJ1-4; tentative D call: TRBD1 (5 bases). The CDR3 totals 13 residues. Germline lookup yields CDR1 SEHNR and CDR2 FQNEAQ (reference sequence). Deletions cut 5 bases from V and 6 bases from J, with 10 bases between. This CDR3 reads CASSRGTDEKLFF. DNA for the CDR3: TGTGCCAGCAGCCGAGGGACTGATGAAAAACTGTTTTTT.

The chain recombines TRBV5-1 with TRBJ2-1; 7 positions match TRBD1. CDR1 is SGHRS and CDR2 is YFSETQ in the germline V gene. This CDR3 contains 15 residues. V lost 4 bases and J lost 5; bases outside the gene matches: 9. The CDR3, as DNA: TGCGCCAGCAGCCTTCCCGGGACAGCCGACAATGAGCAGTTCTTC. It codes for CASSLPGTADNEQFF.

This clonotype was observed a handful of times. The rearrangement uses TRBV15 and TRBJ2-5, with TRBD2 matching 8 bases. This CDR3 region has 15 residues. The J segment lost 4 bases and the V segment lost 0 bases, leaving 4 bases of the junction unmatched. Germline values: CDR1 LNHNV, CDR2 YYDKDF (reference sequence). Written as DNA, the CDR3 is TGTGCCACCAGCAGAGAGCGGCTAGCGGGAGAGACCCAGTACTTC. Translated: CATSRERLAGETQYF.

This chain uses TRBV7-9 with TRBJ2-7; the D is unclear. The V end was cut by 3 bases, the J end by 5 bases, with 11 bases between. The CDR3 totals 13 residues. Germline values: CDR1 SEHNR, CDR2 FQNEAQ (reference sequence). In DNA form, the CDR3 reads TGTGCCAGCAGCTTTGCCGGTACCCACGAGCAGTACTTC. Amino acids: CASSFAGTHEQYF.

The chain links TRBV7-9 to TRBJ1-2; TRBD1 matches at 7 bases. The CDR3 is 13 amino acids. V lost 8 bases to trimming and J lost 1 base; unmatched junction nucleotides: 4. Germline V CDR1 and CDR2: SEHNR, FQNEAQ (reference sequence). CDR3 loop: CASGGQDNYGYTF. The DNA for the CDR3 is TGTGCCAGCGGCGGACAGGATAACTATGGCTACACCTTC.

In this sample, this clonotype turned up a few times. The V and J genes are TRBV7-2 and TRBJ1-3; D remains ambiguous. Germline V lookup: CDR1 SGHTA, CDR2 FQGNSA. Trimming shortened V by 3 bases and J by 4 bases, and 13 bases separated the two germline ends. CDR3 length equals 15 residues. The CDR3 DNA is TGTGCCAGCAGCTTGGAGGGAGAATTCGGAAACACCATATATTTT. Its translation: CASSLEGEFGNTIYF. The full variable domain, its missing parts supplied by reference TRBV7-2 and TRBJ1-3, is GAGVSQSPSNKVTEKGKDVELRCDPISGHTALYWYRQSLGQGLEFLIYFQGNSAPDKSGLPSDRFSAERTGGSVSTLTIQRTQQEDSAVYLCASSLEGEFGNTIYFGEGSWLTVV.

The chain recombines TRBV15 with TRBJ1-4; tentative D call: TRBD1 (6 bases). This CDR3 has 15 residues. CDR1 is LNHNV and CDR2 is YYDKDF in the germline V gene (reference sequence). Trimming pared 1 base from V and 8 bases from J, leaving 14 bases between. CDR3 in amino acids: CATSRAGTLDEKLFF. The CDR3 nucleotides read TGTGCCACCAGCAGAGCTGGGACATTGGACGAAAAACTGTTTTTT.

The sample holds a few counts of this clonotype. This chain uses TRBV5-6 with TRBJ2-1; unclear D gene. V shed 4 bases and J shed 8 bases, with 7 bases lying between them. CDR1 is SGHDT and CDR2 is YYEEEE in the germline V gene. The CDR3 is 11 amino acids. Here the CDR3 DNA reads TGTGCCAGCAGCGGCGTGGATGAGCAGTTCTTC. Translated: CASSGVDEQFF.

This clonotype was seen a handful of times. This chain links TRBV7-2 with TRBJ2-5; 7 nucleotides match TRBD2. This CDR3 comprises 14 residues. After removal of 4 bases from V and 4 bases from J, the junction contained 6 bases not matched to a gene. The germline CDR1 and CDR2 sequences are SGHTA and FQGNSA. The CDR3, as DNA: TGTGCCAGCAGCTGGGGGTCGGGAGGAGAGACCCAGTACTTC. The encoded protein is CASSWGSGGETQYF.

In its sample, this clonotype was seen many times. The chain uses TRBV7-9 and TRBJ2-3; the D gene could be TRBD1 or TRBD2 (5 bases each). Germline V gene sequence: CDR1 SEHNR, CDR2 FQNEAQ (reference sequence). The CDR3 loop spans 15 amino acids. Trimming left V 1 base short and J 0 bases short, with 8 bases between. The DNA of the CDR3 is TGTGCCAGCAGCTTAGACGGGGCCAGCACAGATACGCAGTATTTT. Amino acid sequence: CASSLDGASTDTQYF.